This is a list of T cell receptor beta chains from one sample in a study of T cell repertoires in cytomegalovirus infection. Their target antigens are unknown. MiXCR, run by TCRdb on the reads, gives a single entry per CDR3 protein. This sample has hundreds of thousands of distinct CDR3 sequences; approximately 31% occur once, and the top ten carry 13%. The specimen comprised cultured CD8+ T cells from PBMCs, sampled from culture after CMV antigen stimulation. These receptors all stem from a human donor in good health (CMV status not recorded). Some clones in this sample may be carry-over from other donors' samples. Each CDR3 is given with its conserved first and last residue. D genes are given only for firm matches. Size is stated for part of the rows, as once, few or many counts, or as a class when the clone is expanded.

D	V	J	size	DNA	CDR3
TRBD1	TRBV14	TRBJ2-5	-	TGTGCCAGCAGCATACGGACAGGGATGGAGACCCAGTACTTC	CASSIRTGMETQYF
-	TRBV29-1	TRBJ1-4	-	TGCAGCGTTGAAGATCCTTCGAAGGAACTGTTTTTT	CSVEDPSKELFF
-	TRBV7-6	TRBJ2-3	many	TGTGCCAGCAGCCCAGTCCCGCCGAGCAGGGTACTTAGGGGCACAGATACGCAGTATTTT	CASSPVPPSRVLRGTDTQYF
TRBD2	TRBV20-1	TRBJ2-7	many	TGCAGTGCTAGTATAGCGGGGGGGTTCCACGAGCAGTACTTC	CSASIAGGFHEQYF
TRBD1	TRBV6-2/TRBV6-3	TRBJ2-4	few	TGTGCCAGCAGACCCCTGGGACAGGGAACAAAAAACATTCAGTACTTC	CASRPLGQGTKNIQYF
TRBD1	TRBV7-9	TRBJ2-7	few	TGTGCCAGCTCACTCGGACAGGGACGATACTCCTACGAGCAGTACTTC	CASSLGQGRYSYEQYF
-	TRBV18	TRBJ2-3	few	TGTGCCAGCTCACTCGAGGGACCCAGGGCAGCAGATACGCAGTATTTT	CASSLEGPRAADTQYF
TRBD1	TRBV15	TRBJ1-4	-	TGTGCCACCAGCAGGACAGGGACTAATGAAAAACTGTTTTTT	CATSRTGTNEKLFF
-	TRBV6-1	TRBJ1-5	few	TGTGCCAGCAGTGAGGAATCGCTAGGCAATCAGCCCCAGCATTTT	CASSEESLGNQPQHF
TRBD2	TRBV11-3	TRBJ2-3	few	TGTGCCAGCAGTTCCCGGGACGGGGGGTCAGATACGCAGTATTTT	CASSSRDGGSDTQYF
TRBD2	TRBV5-4	TRBJ2-1	-	TGTGCCAGCAGCCCTAGCGGGGGGTTACTTTTCTTC	CASSPSGGLLFF
TRBD2	TRBV6-1	TRBJ2-1	few	TGTGCCAGCAGTGAAGTTGGCGGGGGGCCGTACAATGAGCAGTTCTTC	CASSEVGGGPYNEQFF
-	TRBV5-1	TRBJ2-7	few	TGCGCCAGCAGCTTGTTCGCAACCGACGAGCAGTACTTC	CASSLFATDEQYF
-	TRBV6-6	TRBJ2-1	few	TGTGCCAGCAGTGGCGAACCCCTCTACAATGAGCAGTTCTTC	CASSGEPLYNEQFF
-	TRBV20-1	TRBJ2-5	-	TGCAGTGCTAGTGAGACAGCTCAAGAGACCCAGTACTTC	CSASETAQETQYF
-	TRBV12-3/TRBV12-4	TRBJ2-5	many	TGTGCCAGCACCACGGCCGGAGGGGGCCGTGAGACCCAGTACTTC	CASTTAGGGRETQYF
-	TRBV24-1	TRBJ2-1	few	TGTGCCACCAGTGTGGGAAAGGGGGTCTCCTACAATGAGCAGTTCTTC	CATSVGKGVSYNEQFF
-	TRBV7-2	TRBJ1-3	-	TGTGCCAGCAGCCCCGGGTGGGGGGCCGGTGGAAACACCATATATTTT	CASSPGWGAGGNTIYF
-	TRBV7-2	TRBJ2-5	few	TGTGCCAGCAGCCCCGAACCAGGGGTGCCTAACGTAGAGACCCAGTACTTC	CASSPEPGVPNVETQYF
-	TRBV14	TRBJ2-1	few	TGTGCCAGCAGCCAAGAGAAACATAAGCAGTTCTTC	CASSQEKHKQFF
TRBD1	TRBV20-1	TRBJ1-4	-	TGCAGTGCTACAAGGGACAGGGTGAATGAAAAACTGTTTTTT	CSATRDRVNEKLFF
-	TRBV6-2/TRBV6-3	TRBJ1-1	few	TGTGCCAGCAGTTCGGAGATGAGTCAGGACACTGAAGCTTTCTTT	CASSSEMSQDTEAFF